The sequence of this T cell receptor beta chain was determined in a study of identical twins. Each cDNA held unique molecular identifiers, and template switching gave it a universal primer site. TCRdb re-called the 5' RACE reads with MiXCR, one entry per CDR3 protein. The sample carries roughly 500,000 distinct CDR3 sequences, roughly a fifth recorded once. The same data also contributed to another study, on T cells expressing NK-cell markers. From that study: For four donors, these clonotypes were likewise the leading ones in the CD3+CD56-NKG2C+ fraction.

Input material: CD4+ T cells sorted from blood. The sequence was obtained from a woman aged 18-29 years in good health.

The CDR3 loop is CASSLVRFHEQYF. In DNA, the CDR3 is TGTGCCAGCAGCTTAGTTCGGTTCCACGAGCAGTACTTC. V usage is TRBV7-2 and J usage is TRBJ2-7; D gene ambiguous. Germline V gene sequence: CDR1 SGHTA, CDR2 FQGNSA. The CDR3 loop spans 13 amino acids. Deletions cut 1 base from V and 5 bases from J, with 9 bases between.